This is a list of T cell receptor beta chains from one sample in a study of Ad26.COV2.S vaccination and SARS-CoV-2 variants. Using immunoSEQ multiplex PCR, the repertoire was profiled, and TCRdb retains in-frame clones only, with some absent. The profile covers about 440,000 clones, with 90% appearing a single time and more than 3.5% taken by the ten largest. Sequenced material: peripheral blood, taken in a trial of Ad26.COV2.S vaccine versus placebo. The receptors come from a person aged 18-65 years who received the Ad26.COV2.S COVID-19 vaccine or a placebo. Both conserved end residues are part of each CDR3.

CDR3aa,j_gene,v_gene
CASSLDRGGWETQYF,TRBJ2-5,TRBV11-3
CASNYLGGTGELFF,TRBJ2-2,TRBV28
CASSSRHRVGETQYF,TRBJ2-5,TRBV7-2
CATSDPSGRTYNEQFF,TRBJ2-1,TRBV24-1
CASSLGFSSYNEQFF,TRBJ2-1,TRBV11-2
CASSQGEYYEQYF,TRBJ2-7,TRBV12-3/TRBV12-4
CASGRTGMETQYF,TRBJ2-5,TRBV6-5
CAWSAASLNSPLHF,TRBJ1-6,TRBV30
CATCGGTDTQYF,TRBJ2-3,TRBV12-3/TRBV12-4
CASSPSTGFHVLAEQYF,TRBJ2-7,TRBV7-9
CASSLWGAYEQYF,TRBJ2-7,TRBV7-6
CASSAPRGLAGVGNEQFF,TRBJ2-1,TRBV9
CASRGWGSGRGHNYEQYF,TRBJ2-7,TRBV27
CASSFTGERNEQFF,TRBJ2-1,TRBV28
CASSLGQNYGYTF,TRBJ1-2,TRBV7-2
CASSLQVTSYSNQPQHF,TRBJ1-5,TRBV5-6
CASSLDRDGYTF,TRBJ1-2,TRBV28
CASSLGLSDTQYF,TRBJ2-3,TRBV11-1
CASLRGYEQYF,TRBJ2-7,TRBV10-1
CASSLDPSGAAVTSPLHF,TRBJ1-6,TRBV5-1
CSVSDRIVSGELFF,TRBJ2-2,TRBV29-1
CASRSHGQGAIMNTGELFF,TRBJ2-2,TRBV4-1
CASSPPGLAGVAGYEQYF,TRBJ2-7,TRBV28
CASSYRDRGLEKLFF,TRBJ1-4,TRBV6-5
CSVEDRPLNTEAFF,TRBJ1-1,TRBV29-1
CASSFPRGRDSYEQYF,TRBJ2-7,TRBV5-6
CASSGRTVFNEQYF,TRBJ2-7,TRBV2
CATSRRDRESVEQYF,TRBJ2-7,TRBV15
CASSLAGTDTQYF,TRBJ2-3,TRBV5-4
CASSYETSGSLYNEQFF,TRBJ2-1,TRBV6-2/TRBV6-3
CASMTRRGLNSPLHF,TRBJ1-6,TRBV27
CASSLGTNTEAFF,TRBJ1-1,TRBV27
CASSMGLRGTRPQHF,TRBJ1-5,TRBV19
CASSRGIERVYNEQFF,TRBJ2-1,TRBV6-2/TRBV6-3
CASSPSRGSDEQYF,TRBJ2-7,TRBV19
CASSFRRFNSPLHF,TRBJ1-6,TRBV27
CASSQGTSYEQYF,TRBJ2-7,TRBV4-3
CASSKDRGLGDYGYTF,TRBJ1-2,TRBV5-6
CASSLVRGQGIQYF,TRBJ2-4,TRBV5-6
CASSMGRRTTDTQYF,TRBJ2-3,TRBV19
CASSFLRGPNQPQHF,TRBJ1-5,TRBV28
CASSPGTGVNSPLHF,TRBJ1-6,TRBV18
CASMLGIQETQYF,TRBJ2-5,TRBV28
CATSDLSPDNEQFF,TRBJ2-1,TRBV24-1
CASYEPGTGELFF,TRBJ2-2,TRBV28
CASSEQGTHYNEQFF,TRBJ2-1,TRBV6-4
CASSGLGTDTQYF,TRBJ2-3,TRBV19
CASSQEVGGSTEAFF,TRBJ1-1,TRBV4-1